The TCR beta chain under discussion was sequenced for a study of Graves' ophthalmopathy and Graves' hyperthyroidism. Study conclusions and caveats: Cross-validated, the 13-signature model showed 87.88%/81.08% sensitivity/specificity, and 80%/75% in the test set. Most thyroid clonotypes expanded beyond 0.001 frequency were also found in blood.

Trimming removed 6 bases from V and 3 bases from J; junction bases left unmatched: 10. The germline V gene has CDR1 SQVTM and CDR2 ANQGSEA. CDR3 length: 14 amino acids. RNA transcripts yielded amplified TCR beta CDR3 regions. HTBI-primed RT-PCR formed the first round, and a multiplex PCR formed the second. TCRdb fed the multiplex PCR reads into MiXCR, producing one record per CDR3 protein. The repertoire has about 1.1 million distinct CDR3 sequences, approximately 35% of them found once; the top ten carry 11%. In this sample, this clonotype turned up a few times. Its specificity is not known. The chain combines TRBV29-1 with TRBJ1-1; 7 bases align to TRBD1. The material sequenced was peripheral blood or thyroid tissue (not recorded which). This TCR derives from an adult man with Graves' hyperthyroidism. CDR3 sequence reads: CSVLYRGKHTEAFF. The CDR3 DNA is TGCAGCGTGTTATACAGGGGAAAGCACACTGAAGCTTTCTTT.